This T cell receptor beta chain was recovered during a study of regulatory T cells in long-lasting Graves disease. Study-wide context: Persistent Graves' disease required over 5 years of antithyroid drugs and positive TSH receptor antibodies.

V was shortened by 0 bases and J by 7 bases, with 7 bases between the two germline ends. The germline V gene has CDR1 DFQATT and CDR2 SNEGSKA (reference sequence). The CDR3 extends over 11 amino acids. Combining iRepertoire HTBI primers with Arm-PCR of CDR3 regions, the authors built TCR beta libraries. Per the original methods: Samples jointly harbored 62 TRBV and 12 to 15 TRBJ segments. TCRdb itself ran the multiplex PCR reads through MiXCR, one entry per CDR3 protein. The V and J calls were determined by TCRdb, not by the authors. The sample consists of 600,000 to 800,000 distinct CDR3 sequences, roughly 30% of them appearing once. This clonotype appeared a few times. No antigen is known for it. Overall study findings and caveats: Persistent Graves' patients showed a TCR diversity that was lower than that of newly diagnosed ones.

The sample's time point: persistent/refractory GD, antithyroid drugs over 5 years with positive TRAb. Researchers made the TCR library from RNA that was extracted from PBMCs. The rearrangement links TRBV20-1 to TRBJ2-7; D uncertain. This specimen was peripheral blood mononuclear cells (PBMCs), taken when the disease was refractory, from a patient treated with antithyroid drugs. The sequence derives from a female donor with Graves disease. CDR3 protein: CSARDPWEQYF. The CDR3 DNA reads as TGCAGTGCTAGAGACCCGTGGGAGCAGTACTTC.